The subject of this entry is one TCR beta chain. Its antigen is unidentified. There are 16 residues in the CDR3. Germline CDR1 reads MNHEY; CDR2 reads SVGAGI. Trimming took 0 bases from V and 9 from J, leaving 18 bases between them. These data come from a study of brain T cells in children with intractable seizures. Study-level findings and limits: Only CDR3 sequence similarity suggested viral specificity, without known HCMV serostatus.

Clones were sequenced by immunoSEQ multiplex PCR, and TCRdb holds only the in-frame ones, with some missing. This table has 300,000 to 400,000 clones, over 90% appearing once. Time point in this sample: blood from clinic visit 5 months post-surgery; TSC patient then seizure free. The sequenced cases were selected for having the highest brain T cell transcript signatures. At least one anti-epileptic drug was given before surgery. The rearrangement uses TRBV6-5 and TRBJ2-1; the D gene is possibly TRBD1 (5 bases). Sequencing was performed on peripheral blood, taken approximately 5 months after surgery. This clonotype was sampled from a boy younger than two with tuberous sclerosis and intractable seizures. CDR3 sequence reads: CASSYSTPRVAIEQFF. CDR3 in DNA: TGTGCCAGCAGTTACTCAACCCCCAGGGTGGCTATTGAGCAGTTCTTC.